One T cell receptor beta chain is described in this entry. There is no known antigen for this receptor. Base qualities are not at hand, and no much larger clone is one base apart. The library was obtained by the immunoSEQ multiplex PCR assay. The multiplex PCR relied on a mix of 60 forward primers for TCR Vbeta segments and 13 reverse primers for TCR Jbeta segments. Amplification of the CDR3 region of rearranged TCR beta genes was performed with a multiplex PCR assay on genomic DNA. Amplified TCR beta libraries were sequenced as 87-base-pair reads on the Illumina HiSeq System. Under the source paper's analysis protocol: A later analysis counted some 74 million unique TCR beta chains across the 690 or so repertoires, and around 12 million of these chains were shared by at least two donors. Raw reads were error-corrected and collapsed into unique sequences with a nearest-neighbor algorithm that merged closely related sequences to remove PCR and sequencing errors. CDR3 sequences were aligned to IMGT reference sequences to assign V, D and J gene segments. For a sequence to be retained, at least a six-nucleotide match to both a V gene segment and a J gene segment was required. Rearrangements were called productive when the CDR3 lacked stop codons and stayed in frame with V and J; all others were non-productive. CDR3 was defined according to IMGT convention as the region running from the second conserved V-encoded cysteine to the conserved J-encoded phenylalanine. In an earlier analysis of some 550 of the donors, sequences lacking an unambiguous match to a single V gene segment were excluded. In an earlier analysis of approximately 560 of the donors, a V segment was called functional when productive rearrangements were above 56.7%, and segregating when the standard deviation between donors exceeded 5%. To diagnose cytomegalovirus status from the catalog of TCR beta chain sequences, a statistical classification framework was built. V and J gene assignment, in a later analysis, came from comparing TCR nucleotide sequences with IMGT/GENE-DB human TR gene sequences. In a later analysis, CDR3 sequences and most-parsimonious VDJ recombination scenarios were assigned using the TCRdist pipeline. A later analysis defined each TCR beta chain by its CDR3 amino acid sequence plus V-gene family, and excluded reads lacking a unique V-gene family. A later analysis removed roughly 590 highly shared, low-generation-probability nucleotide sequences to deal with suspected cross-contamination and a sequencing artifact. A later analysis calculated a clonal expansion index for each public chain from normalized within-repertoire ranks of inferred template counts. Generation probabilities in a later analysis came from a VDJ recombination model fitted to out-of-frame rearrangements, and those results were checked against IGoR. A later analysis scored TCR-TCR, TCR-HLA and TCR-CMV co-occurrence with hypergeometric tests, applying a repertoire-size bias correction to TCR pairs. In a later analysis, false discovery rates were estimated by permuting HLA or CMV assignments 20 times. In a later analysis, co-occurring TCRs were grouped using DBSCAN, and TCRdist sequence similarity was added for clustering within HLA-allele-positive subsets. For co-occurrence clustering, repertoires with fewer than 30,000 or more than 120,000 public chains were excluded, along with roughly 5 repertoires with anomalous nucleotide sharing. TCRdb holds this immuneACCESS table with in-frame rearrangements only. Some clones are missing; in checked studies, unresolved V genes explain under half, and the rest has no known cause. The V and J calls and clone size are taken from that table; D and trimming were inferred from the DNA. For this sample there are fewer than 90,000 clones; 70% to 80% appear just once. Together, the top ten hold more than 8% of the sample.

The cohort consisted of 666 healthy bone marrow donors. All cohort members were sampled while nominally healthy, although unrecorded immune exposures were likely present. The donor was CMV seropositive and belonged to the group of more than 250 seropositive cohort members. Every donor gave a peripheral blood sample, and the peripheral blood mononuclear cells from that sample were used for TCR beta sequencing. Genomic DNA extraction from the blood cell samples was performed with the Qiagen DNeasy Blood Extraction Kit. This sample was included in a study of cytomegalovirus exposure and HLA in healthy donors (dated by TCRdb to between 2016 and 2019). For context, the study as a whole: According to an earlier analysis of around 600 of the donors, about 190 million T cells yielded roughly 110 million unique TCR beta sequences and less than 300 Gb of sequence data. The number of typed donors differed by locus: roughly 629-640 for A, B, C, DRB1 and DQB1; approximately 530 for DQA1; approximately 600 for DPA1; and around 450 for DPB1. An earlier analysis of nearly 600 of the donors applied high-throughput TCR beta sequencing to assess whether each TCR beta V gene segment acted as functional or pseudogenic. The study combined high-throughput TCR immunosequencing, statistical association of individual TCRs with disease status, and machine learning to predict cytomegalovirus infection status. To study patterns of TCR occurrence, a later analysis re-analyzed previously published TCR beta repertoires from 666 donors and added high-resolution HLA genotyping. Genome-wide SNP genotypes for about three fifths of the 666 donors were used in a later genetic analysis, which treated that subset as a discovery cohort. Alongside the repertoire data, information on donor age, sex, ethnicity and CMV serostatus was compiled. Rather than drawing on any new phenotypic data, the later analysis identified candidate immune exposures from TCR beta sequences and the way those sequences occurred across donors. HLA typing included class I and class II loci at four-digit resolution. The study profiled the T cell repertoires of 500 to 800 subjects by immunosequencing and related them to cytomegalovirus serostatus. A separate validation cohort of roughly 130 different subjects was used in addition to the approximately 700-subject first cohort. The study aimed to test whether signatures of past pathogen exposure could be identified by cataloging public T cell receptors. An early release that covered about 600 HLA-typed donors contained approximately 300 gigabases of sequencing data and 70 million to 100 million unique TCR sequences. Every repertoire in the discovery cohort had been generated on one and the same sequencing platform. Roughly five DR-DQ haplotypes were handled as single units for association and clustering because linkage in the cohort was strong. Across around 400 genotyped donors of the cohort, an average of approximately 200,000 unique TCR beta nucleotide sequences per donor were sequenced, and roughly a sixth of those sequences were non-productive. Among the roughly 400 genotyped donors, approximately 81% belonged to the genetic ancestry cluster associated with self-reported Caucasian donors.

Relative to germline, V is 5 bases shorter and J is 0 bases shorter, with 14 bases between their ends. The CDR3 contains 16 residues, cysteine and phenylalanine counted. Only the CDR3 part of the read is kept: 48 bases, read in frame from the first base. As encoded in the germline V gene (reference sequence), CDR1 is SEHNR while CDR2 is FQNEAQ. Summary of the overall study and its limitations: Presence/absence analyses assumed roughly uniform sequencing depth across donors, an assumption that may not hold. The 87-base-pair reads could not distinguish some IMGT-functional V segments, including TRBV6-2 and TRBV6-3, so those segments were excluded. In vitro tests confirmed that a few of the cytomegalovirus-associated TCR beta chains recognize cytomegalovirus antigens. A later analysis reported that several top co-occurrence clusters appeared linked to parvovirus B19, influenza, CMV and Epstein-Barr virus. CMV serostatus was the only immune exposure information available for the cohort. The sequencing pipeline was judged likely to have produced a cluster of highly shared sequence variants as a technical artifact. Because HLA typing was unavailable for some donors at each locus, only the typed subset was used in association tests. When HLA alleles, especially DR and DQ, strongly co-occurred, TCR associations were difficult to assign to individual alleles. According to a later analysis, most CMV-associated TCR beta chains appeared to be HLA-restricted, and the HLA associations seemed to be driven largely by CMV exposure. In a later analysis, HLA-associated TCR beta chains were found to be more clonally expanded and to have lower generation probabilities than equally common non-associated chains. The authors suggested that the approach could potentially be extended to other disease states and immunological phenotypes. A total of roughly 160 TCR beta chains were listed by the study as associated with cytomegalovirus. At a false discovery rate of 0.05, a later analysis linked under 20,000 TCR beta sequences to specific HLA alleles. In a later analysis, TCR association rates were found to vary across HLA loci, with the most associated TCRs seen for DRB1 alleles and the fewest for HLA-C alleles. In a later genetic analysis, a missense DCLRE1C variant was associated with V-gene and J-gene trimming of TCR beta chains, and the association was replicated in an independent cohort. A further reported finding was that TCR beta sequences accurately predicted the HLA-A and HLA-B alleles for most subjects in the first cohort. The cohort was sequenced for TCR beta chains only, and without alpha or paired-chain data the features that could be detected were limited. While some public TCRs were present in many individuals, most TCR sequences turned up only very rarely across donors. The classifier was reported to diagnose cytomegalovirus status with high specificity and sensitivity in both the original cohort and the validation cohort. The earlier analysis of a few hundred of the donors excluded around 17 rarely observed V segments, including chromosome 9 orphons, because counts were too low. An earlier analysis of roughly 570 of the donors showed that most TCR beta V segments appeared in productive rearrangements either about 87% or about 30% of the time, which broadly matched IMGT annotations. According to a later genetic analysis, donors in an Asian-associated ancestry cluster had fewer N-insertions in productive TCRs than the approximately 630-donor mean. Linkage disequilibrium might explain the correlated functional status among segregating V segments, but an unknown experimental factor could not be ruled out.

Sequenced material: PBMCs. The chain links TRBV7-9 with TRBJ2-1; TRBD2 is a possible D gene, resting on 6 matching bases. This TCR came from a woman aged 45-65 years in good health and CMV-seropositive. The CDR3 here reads CASSPRAGSSYNEQFF. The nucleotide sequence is TGTGCCAGCAGCCCCAGGGCGGGGAGCTCCTACAATGAGCAGTTCTTC.